This TCR beta chain was observed in a study of human T cells and chemical hapten exposure. Study in general: 0.01% DPC was applied to the upper back in patch tests, which were read at 6 days. Women made up most patients, who had alopecia areata, totalis or universalis.

V gave up 9 bases and J gave up 1 base, with 16 bases separating them. The CDR3 covers 15 residues. Germline CDR1 and CDR2: KGHDR and SFDVKD. This clonotype was seen only a few times. Its antigen remains unidentified. The time point is: patch test 1, 2 weeks after DPC sensitization. Treatment noted: therapeutic diphenylcyclopropenone sensitization with weekly scalp DPC. TCRdb reanalysed the RACE reads using MiXCR and keeps one entry per CDR3 protein. The sample lists under 85,000 distinct CDR3 sequences, approximately 10% occurring once. Points from the study as a whole: Counts of TCRs above 1 in 1000 frequency stayed unchanged with DPC sensitization.

V usage is TRBV24-1 and J usage is TRBJ2-3, with D perhaps TRBD2 (6 bases). The specimen was whole blood, collected in connection with sensitization to the hapten diphenylcyclopropenone (DPC). The clonotype was recovered from a woman between 45 and 60 years old with alopecia areata. Some clones in this sample may be carry-over from other donors' samples. CDR3 in amino acids: CATGPGSGRTDTQYF. The CDR3 nucleotides are TGTGCCACCGGACCAGGCAGCGGGCGCACAGATACGCAGTATTTT.